This T cell receptor (beta chain) was observed in a study of circulating CD8 cells and anti-PD-1 response in melanoma. Study findings and constraints: At M1, fewer than 7.5% of TRB clonotypes appeared in multiple subsets.

Sorting of live CD3+CD8+TCRalphabeta+ cells by PD-1 and/or TIGIT gave four subsets. TCR libraries were prepared from roughly 14 ng of total RNA with the QIAseq Immune Repertoire TCR panel. In TCRdb, the reads were re-called with MiXCR into one record per CDR3 protein. The sample holds about 1,400 distinct CDR3 sequences, roughly 9.2% seen once. In its sample, this clonotype is medium-sized. Its antigen is not known. V trimming: 1 base; J trimming: 0 bases; junction bases outside the gene matches: 6. This CDR3 spans 15 amino acids. The germline V gene encodes CDR1 DFQATT and CDR2 SNEGSKA (reference sequence).

The chain uses TRBV20-1 and TRBJ2-7, with 7 bases fitting TRBD1. The sequence was obtained from a human donor with melanoma. The input for sequencing was CD8+ T cells from PBMCs, taken at baseline or after one month of anti-PD-1 therapy (not recorded which). In nucleotides, the CDR3 is TGCAGTGCTAGAGGCTTCCGGGACAGCTCCTACGAGCAGTACTTC. Residues: CSARGFRDSSYEQYF.